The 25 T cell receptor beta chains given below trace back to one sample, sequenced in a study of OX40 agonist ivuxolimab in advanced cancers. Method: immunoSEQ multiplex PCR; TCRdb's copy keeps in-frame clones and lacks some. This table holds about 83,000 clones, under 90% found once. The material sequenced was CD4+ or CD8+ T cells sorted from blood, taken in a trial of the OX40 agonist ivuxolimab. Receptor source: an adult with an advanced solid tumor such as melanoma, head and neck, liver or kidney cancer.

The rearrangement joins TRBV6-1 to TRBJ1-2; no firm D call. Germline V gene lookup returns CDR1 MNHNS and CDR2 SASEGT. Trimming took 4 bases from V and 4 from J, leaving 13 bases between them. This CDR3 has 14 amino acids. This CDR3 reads CASSAAQVIYGYTF. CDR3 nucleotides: TGTGCCAGCAGTGCCGCACAAGTTATCTATGGCTACACCTTC.

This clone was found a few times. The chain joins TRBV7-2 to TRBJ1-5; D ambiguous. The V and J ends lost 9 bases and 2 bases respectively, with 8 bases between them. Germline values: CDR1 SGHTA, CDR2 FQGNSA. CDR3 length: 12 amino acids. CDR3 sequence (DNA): TGTGCCAGTTCCGATCGCAATCAGCCCCAGCATTTT. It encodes CASSDRNQPQHF.

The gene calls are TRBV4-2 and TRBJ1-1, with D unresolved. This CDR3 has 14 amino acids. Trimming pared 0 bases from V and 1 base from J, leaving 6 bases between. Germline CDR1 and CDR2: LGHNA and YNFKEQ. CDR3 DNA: TGTGCCAGCAGCCAAGATCCCAGGAACACTGAAGCTTTCTTT. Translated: CASSQDPRNTEAFF.

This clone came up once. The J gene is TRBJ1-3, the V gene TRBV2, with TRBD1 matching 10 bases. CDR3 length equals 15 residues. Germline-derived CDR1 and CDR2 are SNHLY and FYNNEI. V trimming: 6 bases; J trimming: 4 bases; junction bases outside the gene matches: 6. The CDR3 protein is CASSIGQGGGNTIYF. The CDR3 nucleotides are TGTGCCAGCAGCATAGGACAGGGGGGAGGAAACACCATATATTTT.

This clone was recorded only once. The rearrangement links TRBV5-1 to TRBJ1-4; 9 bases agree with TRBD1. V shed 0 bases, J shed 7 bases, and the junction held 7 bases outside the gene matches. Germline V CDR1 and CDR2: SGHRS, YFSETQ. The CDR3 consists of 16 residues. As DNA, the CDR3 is TGCGCCAGCAGCTTGGCCGGGGGGACAGGGATTGAAAAACTGTTTTTT. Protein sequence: CASSLAGGTGIEKLFF.

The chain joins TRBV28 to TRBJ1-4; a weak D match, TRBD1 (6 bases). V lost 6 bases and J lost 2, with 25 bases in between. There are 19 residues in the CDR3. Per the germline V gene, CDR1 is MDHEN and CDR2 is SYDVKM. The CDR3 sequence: CASREQGSKGGWTNEKLFF. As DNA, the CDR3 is TGTGCCAGCAGAGAACAGGGCTCTAAGGGAGGCTGGACTAATGAAAAACTGTTTTTT.

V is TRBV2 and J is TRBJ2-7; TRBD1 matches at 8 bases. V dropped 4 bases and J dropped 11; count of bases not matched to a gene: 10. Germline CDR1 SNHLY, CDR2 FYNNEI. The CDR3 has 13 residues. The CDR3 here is CASSAFGQDREYF. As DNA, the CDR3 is TGTGCCAGCAGTGCCTTTGGACAGGACAGGGAGTACTTC.

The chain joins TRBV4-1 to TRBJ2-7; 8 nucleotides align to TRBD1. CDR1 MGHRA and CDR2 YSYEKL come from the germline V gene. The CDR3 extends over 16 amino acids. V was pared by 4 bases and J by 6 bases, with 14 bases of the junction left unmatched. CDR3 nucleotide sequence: TGCGCCAGCAGCCGAGGGACAGGCCACCAACAGGGCGAGCAGTACTTC. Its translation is CASSRGTGHQQGEQYF.

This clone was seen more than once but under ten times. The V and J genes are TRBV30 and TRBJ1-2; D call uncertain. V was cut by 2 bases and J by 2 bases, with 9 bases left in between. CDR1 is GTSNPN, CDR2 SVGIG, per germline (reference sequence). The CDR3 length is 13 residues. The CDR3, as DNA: TGTGCCTGGAGTAGTCTGCTAAACTATGGCTACACCTTC. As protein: CAWSSLLNYGYTF.

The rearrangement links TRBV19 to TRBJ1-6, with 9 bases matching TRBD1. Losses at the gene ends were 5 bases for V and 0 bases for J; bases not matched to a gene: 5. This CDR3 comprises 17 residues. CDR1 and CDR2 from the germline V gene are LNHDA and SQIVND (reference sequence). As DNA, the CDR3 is TGTGCCAGTAGTCCCGGGACAGGGAGCTCCTATAATTCACCCCTCCACTTT. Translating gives CASSPGTGSSYNSPLHF.

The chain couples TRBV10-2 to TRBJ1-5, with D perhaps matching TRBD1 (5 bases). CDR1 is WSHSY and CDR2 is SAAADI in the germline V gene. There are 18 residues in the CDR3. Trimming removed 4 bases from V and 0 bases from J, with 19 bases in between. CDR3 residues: CASSVEGSLRYSNQPQHF. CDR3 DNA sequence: TGCGCCAGCAGTGTCGAGGGGAGCCTCCGTTATAGCAATCAGCCCCAGCATTTT.

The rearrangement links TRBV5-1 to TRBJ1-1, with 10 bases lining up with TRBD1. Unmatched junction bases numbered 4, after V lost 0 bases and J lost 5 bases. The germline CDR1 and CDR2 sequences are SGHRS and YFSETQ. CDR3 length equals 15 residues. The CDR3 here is CASSLGTGGSTEAFF. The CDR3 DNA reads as TGCGCCAGCAGCTTGGGGACAGGGGGATCAACTGAAGCTTTCTTT.

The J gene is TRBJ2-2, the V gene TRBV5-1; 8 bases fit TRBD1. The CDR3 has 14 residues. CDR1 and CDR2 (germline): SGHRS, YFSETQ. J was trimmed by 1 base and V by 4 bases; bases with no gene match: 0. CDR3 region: CASSDRGNTGELFF. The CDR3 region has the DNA TGCGCCAGCAGCGACAGGGGGAACACCGGGGAGCTGTTTTTT.

CDR3 loop: CASSQEGGADTQYF. In DNA, the CDR3 is TGCGCCAGCAGCCAAGAAGGAGGCGCAGATACGCAGTATTTT. The V and J genes are TRBV4-1 and TRBJ2-3, with D perhaps TRBD2 (5 bases). V dropped 0 bases and J dropped 4 bases, with 8 bases sitting between them. The CDR3 has 14 amino acids. CDR1 is MGHRA and CDR2 is YSYEKL in the germline V gene.

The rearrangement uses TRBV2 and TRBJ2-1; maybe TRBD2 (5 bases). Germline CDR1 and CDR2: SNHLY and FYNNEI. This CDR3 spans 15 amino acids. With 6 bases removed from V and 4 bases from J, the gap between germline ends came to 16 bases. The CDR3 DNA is TGTGCCAGCAGCTTCGACCGAGGAGGTTACAATGAGCAGTTCTTC. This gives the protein CASSFDRGGYNEQFF.

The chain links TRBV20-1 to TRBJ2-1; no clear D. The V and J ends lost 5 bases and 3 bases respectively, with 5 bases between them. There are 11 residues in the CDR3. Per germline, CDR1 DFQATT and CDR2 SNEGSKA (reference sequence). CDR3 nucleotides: TGCAGTGCTGCCTTCTACAATGAGCAGTTCTTC. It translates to CSAAFYNEQFF.

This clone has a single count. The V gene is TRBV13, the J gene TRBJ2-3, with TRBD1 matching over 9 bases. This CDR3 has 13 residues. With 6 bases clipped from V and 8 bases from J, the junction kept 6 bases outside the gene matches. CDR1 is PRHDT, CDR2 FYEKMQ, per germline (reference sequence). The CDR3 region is CASRRQGGGTQYF. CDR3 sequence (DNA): TGTGCCAGCAGGAGACAGGGGGGCGGTACGCAGTATTTT.

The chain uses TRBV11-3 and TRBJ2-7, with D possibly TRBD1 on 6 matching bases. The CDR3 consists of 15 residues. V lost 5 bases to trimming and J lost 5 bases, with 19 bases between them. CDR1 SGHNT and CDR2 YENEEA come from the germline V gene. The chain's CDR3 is CASSPTGHQEDEQYF. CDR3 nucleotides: TGTGCCAGCAGCCCGACAGGCCACCAGGAGGACGAGCAGTACTTC.

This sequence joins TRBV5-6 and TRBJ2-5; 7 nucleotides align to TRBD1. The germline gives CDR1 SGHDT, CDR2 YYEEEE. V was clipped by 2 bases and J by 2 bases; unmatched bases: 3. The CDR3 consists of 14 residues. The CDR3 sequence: CASSFGTEQETQYF. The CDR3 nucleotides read TGTGCCAGCAGCTTCGGGACAGAACAAGAGACCCAGTACTTC.

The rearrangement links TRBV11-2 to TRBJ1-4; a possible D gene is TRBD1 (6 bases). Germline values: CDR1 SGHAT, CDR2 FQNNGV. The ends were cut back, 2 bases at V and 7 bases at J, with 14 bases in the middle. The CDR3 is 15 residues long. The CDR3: CASSLTQGYSEKLFF. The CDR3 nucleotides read TGTGCCAGCAGCTTAACACAGGGTTACAGTGAAAAACTGTTTTTT. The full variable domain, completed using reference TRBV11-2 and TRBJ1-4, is EAGVAQSPRYKIIEKRQSVAFWCNPISGHATLYWYQQILGQGPKLLIQFQNNGVVDDSQLPKDRFSAERLKGVDSTLKIQPAKLEDSAVYLCASSLTQGYSEKLFFGSGTQLSVL.

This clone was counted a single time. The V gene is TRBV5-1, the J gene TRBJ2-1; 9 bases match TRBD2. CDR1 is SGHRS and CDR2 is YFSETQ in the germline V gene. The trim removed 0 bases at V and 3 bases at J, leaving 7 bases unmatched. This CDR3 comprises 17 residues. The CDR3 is CASSLVGGGANYNEQFF. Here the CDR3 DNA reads TGCGCCAGCAGCTTGGTTGGCGGGGGGGCCAACTACAATGAGCAGTTCTTC.

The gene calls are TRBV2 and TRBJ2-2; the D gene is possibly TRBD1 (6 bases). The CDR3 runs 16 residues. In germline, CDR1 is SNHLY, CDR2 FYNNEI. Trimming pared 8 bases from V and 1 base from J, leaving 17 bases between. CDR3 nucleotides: TGTGCCAGCGGAGAGCCTACAGGGTTGAACACCGGGGAGCTGTTTTTT. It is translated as CASGEPTGLNTGELFF.

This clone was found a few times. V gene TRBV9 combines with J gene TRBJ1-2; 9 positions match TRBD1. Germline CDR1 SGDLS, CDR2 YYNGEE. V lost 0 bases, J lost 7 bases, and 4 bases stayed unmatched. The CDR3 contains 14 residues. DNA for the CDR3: TGTGCCAGCAGCGTAGGGACAGGGGTGGTTGGCTACACCTTC. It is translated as CASSVGTGVVGYTF.

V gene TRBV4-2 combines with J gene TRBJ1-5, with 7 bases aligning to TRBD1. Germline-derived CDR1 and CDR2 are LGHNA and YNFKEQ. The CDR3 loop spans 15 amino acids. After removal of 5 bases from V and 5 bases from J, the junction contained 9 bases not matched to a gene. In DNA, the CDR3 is TGTGCCAGCAGCTTCCGGGATCAGGGGGATCAGCCCCAGCATTTT. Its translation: CASSFRDQGDQPQHF.

The CDR3 DNA reads as TGTGCCAGCTCACCAGGACAGGGGGGCTCCTATAATTCACCCCTCCACTTT. Translation: CASSPGQGGSYNSPLHF. The chain employs TRBV18 and TRBJ1-6; 10 bases are shared with TRBD1. Germline trimming cut 2 bases from V and 0 bases from J; bases unmatched to any gene: 1. This CDR3 has 17 residues. CDR1 and CDR2 (germline): KGHSH, LQKENI.